The sequence of this TCR beta chain was determined in a study of cytomegalovirus exposure and HLA in healthy donors. Of note for this clone: The antigen is unknown.

The CDR3 contains 13 residues. V lost 4 bases, J lost 2 bases, and 12 bases lay in between. Germline loops: CDR1 SQVTM, CDR2 ANQGSEA. The primer mix had 60 Vbeta and 13 Jbeta primers. Sequenced by immunoSEQ multiplex PCR; TCRdb stores in-frame clones only, minus some. The repertoire includes fewer than 150,000 clones, over 65% of them detected once, and about 2.3% sits in the top ten. Findings and caveats of the study: In a later analysis, TCR beta V- and J-gene trimming showed a link to a missense DCLRE1C variant. Accurate predictions that matched the HLA-A and HLA-B alleles of most subjects were reportedly made from TCR beta sequences. In a later analysis, several top co-occurrence clusters appeared linked to parvovirus B19, influenza, CMV and Epstein-Barr virus. An Asian-associated ancestry cluster reportedly showed fewer N-insertions than the approximately 600-donor mean in a later analysis.

The gene calls are TRBV29-1 and TRBJ2-7; D perhaps matches TRBD2 (6 bases). This sequence was found in a male donor in good health and CMV-seronegative. The sample consisted of PBMCs. For the CDR3, the DNA is TGCAGCGTTGTTTTCGGGGGAACCTACGAGCAGTACTTC. Its protein product is CSVVFGGTYEQYF.